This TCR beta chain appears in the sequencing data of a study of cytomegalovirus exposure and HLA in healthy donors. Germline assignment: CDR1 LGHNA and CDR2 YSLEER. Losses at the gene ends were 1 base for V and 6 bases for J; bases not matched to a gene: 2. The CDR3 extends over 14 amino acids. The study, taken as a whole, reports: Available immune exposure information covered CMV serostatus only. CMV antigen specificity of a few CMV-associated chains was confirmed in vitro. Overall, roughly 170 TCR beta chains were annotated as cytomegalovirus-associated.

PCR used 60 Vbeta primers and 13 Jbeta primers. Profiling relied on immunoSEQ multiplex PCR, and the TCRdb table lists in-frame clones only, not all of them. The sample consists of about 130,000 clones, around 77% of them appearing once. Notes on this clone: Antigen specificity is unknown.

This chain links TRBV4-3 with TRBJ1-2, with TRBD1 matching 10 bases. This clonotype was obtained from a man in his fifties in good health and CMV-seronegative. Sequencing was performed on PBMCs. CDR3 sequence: CASSQGQGAHGYTF. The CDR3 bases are TGCGCCAGCAGCCAAGGACAGGGGGCGCATGGCTACACCTTC.